These 30 T cell receptor beta chains share one sample of origin, sequenced in a study of Ad26.COV2.S vaccination and SARS-CoV-2 variants. Treatment: 19 received Ad26.COV2.S at low or high dose, single or two shots; about 5 received placebo; per-sample allocation not given. Specimen acquisition occurred on day 63 following the initial vaccine or placebo injection. Produced via immunoSEQ multiplex PCR; TCRdb's table is partial and in-frame only. Of approximately 420,000 clones listed, less than 90% are singletons. Sample: peripheral blood, taken in a trial of Ad26.COV2.S vaccine versus placebo. Receptor source: a person aged 18-60 years who received the Ad26.COV2.S COVID-19 vaccine or a placebo.

The chain has TRBV9 and TRBJ2-1; 9 bases line up with TRBD1. The CDR3 has 14 amino acids. The J segment lost 9 bases and the V segment lost 2 bases, leaving 6 bases of the junction unmatched. The germline V gene encodes CDR1 SGDLS and CDR2 YYNGEE. Here the CDR3 DNA reads TGTGCCAGCAGCGTCCGGGACAGGGTAGGTGAGCAGTTCTTC. Translated: CASSVRDRVGEQFF.

This clone was recorded once. This rearrangement joins TRBV5-1 to TRBJ1-5, with TRBD1 matching 9 bases. V dropped 4 bases and J dropped 10; count of bases not matched to a gene: 15. The CDR3 loop spans 16 amino acids. Germline lookup yields CDR1 SGHRS and CDR2 YFSETQ. In DNA, the CDR3 is TGCGCCAGCAGCCCGGGGACAGGGCAGAAAGGCGATCCCCAGCATTTT. Its translation is CASSPGTGQKGDPQHF.

The genes are TRBV6-5 and TRBJ1-1; 7 bases align to TRBD1. Germline trimming cut 2 bases from V and 1 base from J; bases unmatched to any gene: 7. Per the germline V gene, CDR1 is MNHEY and CDR2 is SVGAGI. This CDR3 region has 16 residues. CDR3 sequence (DNA): TGTGCCAGCAGTTACCATCTGGACAGGACGAACACTGAAGCTTTCTTT. Its protein is CASSYHLDRTNTEAFF.

This clone was counted between two and nine times. The chain employs TRBV19 and TRBJ1-1; no reliable D call. Trimming left V 2 bases short and J 0 bases short, with 7 bases between. Germline CDR1 LNHDA, CDR2 SQIVND (reference sequence). The CDR3 length is 14 residues. The CDR3 nucleotides read TGTGCCAGTAGTATAACAGCCTTGAACACTGAAGCTTTCTTT. Translation gives CASSITALNTEAFF. Together with reference TRBV19 and TRBJ1-1, the CDR3 gives the full variable domain: DGGITQSPKYLFRKEGQNVTLSCEQNLNHDAMYWYRQDPGQGLRLIYYSQIVNDFQKGDIAEGYSVSREKKESFPLTVTSAQKNPTAFYLCASSITALNTEAFFGQGTRLTVV.

V usage is TRBV6-1 and J usage is TRBJ2-2; D could derive from TRBD1 or TRBD2 (5 bases each). The germline V gene has CDR1 MNHNS and CDR2 SASEGT. The CDR3 has 17 residues. With 2 bases removed from V and 1 base from J, the gap between germline ends came to 14 bases. The CDR3 loop reads CASSEPMGRLNTGELFF. CDR3 DNA: TGTGCCAGCAGTGAACCTATGGGACGGCTGAACACCGGGGAGCTGTTTTTT.

V is TRBV19 and J is TRBJ1-6, with D perhaps TRBD1 (5 bases). This CDR3 is 13 amino acids long. Germline values: CDR1 LNHDA, CDR2 SQIVND (reference sequence). Trimming pared 8 bases from V and 3 bases from J, leaving 8 bases between. The CDR3: CASRQNYNSPLHF. As DNA, the CDR3 is TGTGCCAGTCGACAGAACTATAATTCACCCCTCCACTTT.

The chain has TRBV9 and TRBJ2-3; 12 bases align to TRBD2. CDR3 length equals 15 residues. J was trimmed by 3 bases and V by 4 bases; bases with no gene match: 3. CDR1 is SGDLS, CDR2 YYNGEE, per germline. This CDR3 reads CASSPLAGGTDTQYF. In nucleotides, the CDR3 is TGTGCCAGCAGCCCCCTAGCGGGGGGGACAGATACGCAGTATTTT.

This chain links TRBV2 with TRBJ2-7; possibly TRBD1 for D (5 bases). Germline CDR1 reads SNHLY; CDR2 reads FYNNEI. This CDR3 spans 12 amino acids. With 6 bases removed from V and 5 bases from J, the gap between germline ends came to 11 bases. CDR3 residues: CASSPGHDEQYF. CDR3 sequence (DNA): TGTGCCAGCAGCCCCGGACATGACGAGCAGTACTTC.

V is TRBV3-1 (or the pseudogene TRBV3-2) and J is TRBJ2-1; D is ambiguous. Germline loops: CDR1 LGHDT, CDR2 YNNKEL (reference sequence). The length of the CDR3 is 16 residues. Trimming shortened V by 2 bases and J by 0 bases, and 11 bases separated the two germline ends. The CDR3 nucleotides are TGTGCCAGCAGCCAAAGTGCATTAAGCTCCTACAATGAGCAGTTCTTC. It translates to CASSQSALSSYNEQFF.

V gene TRBV7-9 combines with J gene TRBJ2-7; the D gene is possibly TRBD1 (6 bases). V was trimmed by 5 bases and J by 0 bases, leaving 11 bases between them. The germline V gene has CDR1 SEHNR and CDR2 FQNEAQ (reference sequence). This CDR3 contains 14 residues. CDR3 coding DNA: TGTGCCAGCAGCCTAGGGGGTCCCTCCTACGAGCAGTACTTC. This gives the protein CASSLGGPSYEQYF.

V gene TRBV13 combines with J gene TRBJ2-5, with D possibly being TRBD1 or TRBD2 (6 bases each). Germline CDR1 PRHDT, CDR2 FYEKMQ (reference sequence). CDR3 length: 14 amino acids. V lost 2 bases to trimming and J lost 5 bases, with 12 bases between them. The chain's CDR3 is CASSLRGVTETQYF. The CDR3, as DNA: TGTGCCAGCAGCTTAAGGGGGGTCACCGAGACCCAGTACTTC.

CDR3 loop: CASSKTVEHEQYF. The CDR3 DNA sequence: TGTGCCAGCAGCAAGACGGTCGAGCACGAGCAGTACTTC. The chain has TRBV6-5 and TRBJ2-7, with D unclear. Trimming shortened V by 6 bases and J by 5 bases, and 14 bases separated the two germline ends. Germline loops: CDR1 MNHEY, CDR2 SVGAGI. The length of the CDR3 is 13 residues.

The chain couples TRBV6-1 to TRBJ2-5, with no clear D. The CDR3 consists of 14 residues. The germline V gene encodes CDR1 MNHNS and CDR2 SASEGT. The V end was cut by 1 base, the J end by 3 bases, with 9 bases between. The CDR3 DNA is TGTGCCAGCAGTGAAGTCGCGAACGAAGAGACCCAGTACTTC. Protein: CASSEVANEETQYF.

CDR3 nucleotide sequence: TGTGCCAGCAGTGAGGAGTCCTTAGGGGATCGGCAGTATTTT. Encoded protein: CASSEESLGDRQYF. V is TRBV2 and J is TRBJ2-3, with D possibly TRBD1 on 5 matching bases. V was cut by 3 bases and J by 11 bases, with 18 bases left in between. Germline CDR1 reads SNHLY; CDR2 reads FYNNEI. The CDR3 runs 14 residues.

This clone was recorded once. Other DNA sequences from this sample encode an identical CDR3 as well. The rearrangement links TRBV18 to TRBJ1-5, with TRBD1 matching 8 bases. Germline assignment: CDR1 KGHSH and CDR2 LQKENI. J gave up 2 bases and V 3 bases, and 0 bases lay outside the gene matches. CDR3 length: 14 amino acids. The CDR3 sequence: CASSPTGGNQPQHF. The CDR3 DNA reads as TGTGCCAGCTCACCGACAGGGGGCAATCAGCCCCAGCATTTT.

The chain has TRBV15 and TRBJ2-3; 7 nucleotides align to TRBD2. Germline V CDR1 and CDR2: LNHNV, YYDKDF (reference sequence). The CDR3 extends over 15 amino acids. The V segment lost 0 bases and the J segment 2 bases; nucleotides outside the gene matches: 2. The CDR3 protein is CATSREGGATDTQYF. CDR3 nucleotides: TGTGCCACCAGCAGAGAGGGAGGGGCCACAGATACGCAGTATTTT. Looking up the rest from reference TRBV15 and TRBJ2-3 gives the full variable domain: DAMVIQNPRYQVTQFGKPVTLSCSQTLNHNVMYWYQQKSSQAPKLLFHYYDKDFNNEADTPDNFQSRRPNTSFCFLDIRSPGLGDTAMYLCATSREGGATDTQYFGPGTRLTVL.

A word on this clone: In the same sample, other DNA sequences code for this CDR3. The rearrangement uses TRBV5-1 and TRBJ2-2, with D hard to call. The CDR3 is made up of 14 amino acids. V was cut by 0 bases and J by 2 bases, with 5 bases left in between. Germline V gene sequence: CDR1 SGHRS, CDR2 YFSETQ. The CDR3 region is CASSLGTNTGELFF. CDR3 DNA sequence: TGCGCCAGCAGCTTGGGTACTAACACCGGGGAGCTGTTTTTT.

This clone was observed once. Other DNA variants within this sample encode the same CDR3. This sequence joins TRBV7-9 and TRBJ1-4; D gene ambiguous. Trimming took 0 bases from V and 0 from J, leaving 8 bases between them. The CDR3 extends over 16 amino acids. Germline CDR1 is SEHNR and CDR2 is FQNEAQ (reference sequence). The CDR3 bases are TGTGCCAGCAGCTTAGCGGACCTCGCAACTAATGAAAAACTGTTTTTT. It is translated as CASSLADLATNEKLFF.

J is TRBJ1-5 and V is TRBV28; 9 bases are a match to TRBD1. CDR3 length: 14 amino acids. Germline CDR1 MDHEN, CDR2 SYDVKM. The V gene end was trimmed by 5 bases and the J gene end by 2 bases; junction bases not matched to a gene: 1. The CDR3 DNA sequence: TGTGCCAGCAGTAGACAGGGGGGCAATCAGCCCCAGCATTTT. This translates into CASSRQGGNQPQHF.

The V gene is TRBV3-1 (or the pseudogene TRBV3-2), the J gene TRBJ2-1; possibly TRBD1 or TRBD2 for D (5 bases each). V lost 4 bases, J lost 8 bases, and 15 bases lay in between. Germline lookup yields CDR1 LGHDT and CDR2 YNNKEL (reference sequence). CDR3 length: 14 residues. DNA of the CDR3: TGTGCCAGCAGCCTTGGACCGAGGGGTTATGAGCAGTTCTTC. Amino acid sequence: CASSLGPRGYEQFF.

This clone was detected once. The chain combines TRBV25-1 with TRBJ1-1; tentatively, D is TRBD1 (6 bases). This CDR3 has 13 amino acids. The germline V gene encodes CDR1 MGHDK and CDR2 SYGVNS. V was pared by 5 bases and J by 5 bases, with 12 bases between. CDR3 in amino acids: CASSRAQGTEAFF. DNA of the CDR3: TGTGCCAGCAGTAGGGCCCAGGGGACTGAAGCTTTCTTT. The full variable domain, completed using reference TRBV25-1 and TRBJ1-1, is EADIYQTPRYLVIGTGKKITLECSQTMGHDKMYWYQQDPGMELHLIHYSYGVNSTEKGDLSSESTVSRIRTEHFPLTLESARPSHTSQYLCASSRAQGTEAFFGQGTRLTVV.

The chain employs TRBV6-5 and TRBJ1-2; 9 bases map to TRBD1. This CDR3 spans 15 amino acids. Germline CDR1 MNHEY, CDR2 SVGAGI. V lost 8 bases to trimming and J lost 6 bases; unmatched junction nucleotides: 13. This CDR3 reads CASGSVGTGRNGYTF. CDR3 coding DNA: TGTGCCAGCGGCTCTGTGGGGACAGGGCGGAATGGCTACACCTTC.

DNA of the CDR3: TGTGCCAGCAGCAGAGGACTGCCCTCTGGGGCCAACGTCCTGACTTTC. Its protein product is CASSRGLPSGANVLTF. The chain carries TRBV5-4 and TRBJ2-6; a possible D gene is TRBD2 (5 bases). CDR1 is SGHNT, CDR2 YYREEE, per germline (reference sequence). The CDR3 loop spans 16 amino acids. Deletions cut 4 bases from V and 0 bases from J, with 11 bases between.

V and J are TRBV18 and TRBJ2-1; 8 bases align to TRBD2. CDR1 is KGHSH and CDR2 is LQKENI in the germline V gene. This CDR3 comprises 16 residues. Trimming took 3 bases from V and 7 from J; bases not matched to a gene: 11. For the CDR3, the DNA is TGTGCCAGCTCACCTAATGGAGCGGGGGAAACGAATGAGCAGTTCTTC. Translating gives CASSPNGAGETNEQFF.

The gene calls are TRBV5-1 and TRBJ2-7; D might be TRBD1 (6 bases). Trimming took 0 bases from V and 4 from J, leaving 11 bases between them. CDR3 length: 14 amino acids. The V gene's germline CDR1 is SGHRS and CDR2 YFSETQ. In DNA, the CDR3 is TGCGCCAGCAGCTTGGTTACAGGGCCGTACGAGCAGTACTTC. It translates to CASSLVTGPYEQYF.

V is TRBV5-4 and J is TRBJ2-1, with 11 bases identical to TRBD2. The length of the CDR3 is 15 residues. The V and J ends lost 4 bases and 4 bases, in that order; junction bases with no gene match: 4. The germline V gene encodes CDR1 SGHNT and CDR2 YYREEE (reference sequence). In DNA, the CDR3 is TGTGCCAGCAGCAACCGGACTAGCGGGTACAATGAGCAGTTCTTC. Translated: CASSNRTSGYNEQFF.

The J gene is TRBJ1-2, the V gene TRBV13; D perhaps matches TRBD1 (5 bases). The CDR3 consists of 14 residues. Germline V lookup: CDR1 PRHDT, CDR2 FYEKMQ (reference sequence). The ends were cut back, 0 bases at V and 3 bases at J, with 8 bases in the middle. This chain's CDR3 is CASSLGQGYYGYTF. The CDR3 nucleotides read TGTGCCAGCAGCTTAGGCCAGGGCTACTATGGCTACACCTTC.

The chain couples TRBV10-2 to TRBJ1-2, with D possibly being TRBD1 (5 bases). The CDR3 extends over 15 amino acids. CDR1 and CDR2 from the germline V gene are WSHSY and SAAADI. Trimming pared 6 bases from V and 2 bases from J, leaving 16 bases between. CDR3 residues: CASSAGTLRNYGYTF. CDR3 DNA: TGCGCCAGCAGCGCCGGGACCCTTAGAAACTATGGCTACACCTTC.

V is TRBV7-8 and J is TRBJ1-5, with D unresolved. The CDR3 consists of 12 residues. V shed 5 bases and J shed 1 base, with 3 bases lying between them. Germline values: CDR1 SGHVS, CDR2 FQNEAQ. The CDR3 reads CASSRSNQPQHF. The CDR3 DNA is TGTGCCAGCAGCCGAAGCAATCAGCCCCAGCATTTT.

The chain is built from TRBV5-4 and TRBJ1-2, with TRBD1 matching 12 bases. Trimming removed 5 bases from V and 5 bases from J; junction bases left unmatched: 4. CDR1 is SGHNT and CDR2 is YYREEE in the germline V gene (reference sequence). The length of the CDR3 is 14 residues. The CDR3 protein is CASRRDRGRYGYTF. CDR3 bases: TGTGCCAGCAGACGGGACAGGGGGCGGTATGGCTACACCTTC.